The source of this T cell receptor (beta chain) is a study of cytomegalovirus exposure and HLA in healthy donors. Germline loops: CDR1 SGHRS, CDR2 YFSETQ. V was pared by 7 bases and J by 2 bases, with 14 bases between. The CDR3 is 14 residues long. 60 Vbeta and 13 Jbeta primers were used in PCR. Only in-frame clones appear in the TCRdb table, and some are missing; sequencing was by immunoSEQ multiplex PCR. Of around 170,000 clones detected, approximately 81% appear once; the ten largest clones hold 3.8%. Sequenced input: PBMCs. The source is a man aged 50 to 59 in good health and CMV-seronegative. The chain combines TRBV5-1 with TRBJ2-3; tentative D call: TRBD2 (7 bases). CDR3: CASREGGVTDTQYF. In nucleotides, the CDR3 is TGCGCCAGCCGCGAAGGGGGGGTCACAGATACGCAGTATTTT.